Listed below are T cell receptor beta chains from one sample, sequenced in a study of response to subunit inactivated influenza vaccine. In TCRdb, the RT-PCR reads were re-called with MiXCR into one record per CDR3 protein. The sample shows about 530,000 distinct CDR3 sequences, around 11% of them seen only once. This sample comprised PBMCs from blood, obtained on the day of vaccination. The receptor source for this set is a man aged 50 or older who received an inactivated influenza vaccine. The conserved cysteine and the conserved F or W are not part of the CDR3 here. A D gene is named only where the DNA matches it firmly.

D gene	V gene	CDR3 length	J gene	CDR3 protein
TRBD1	TRBV12-3/TRBV12-4	12	TRBJ1-2	ASRISGGKEGYT
NA	TRBV10-3	13	TRBJ2-2	AIRGTQMNTGELF
TRBD2	TRBV6-2/TRBV6-3	14	TRBJ2-3	ASRLIAGGSTDTQY
TRBD1	TRBV2	12	TRBJ1-5	ASSTGRSNQPQH
NA	TRBV7-9	15	TRBJ1-2	ASVLALAVAIPAGYT
TRBD1	TRBV4-3	14	TRBJ2-7	ASSQEPGQGGYEQY
TRBD1	TRBV18	12	TRBJ2-5	ASSPDRVRETQY
NA	TRBV3-1	16	TRBJ2-5	ACSQPVPGTHGQETQY
NA	TRBV20-1	15	TRBJ1-2	SAYLRDPLSSRYGYT
TRBD1	TRBV5-1	14	TRBJ2-1	ASSIPVGTGLNEQF
NA	TRBV15	14	TRBJ2-1	ATSTVPGRTYNEQF
NA	TRBV5-1	11	TRBJ2-7	ASSRANNYEQY
NA	TRBV3-1	12	TRBJ1-5	ASSQAGPGQPQH
NA	TRBV6-2/TRBV6-3	13	TRBJ1-5	ASSYRSYSNQPQH
TRBD2	TRBV3-1	12	TRBJ2-5	ASSQAGGKETQY
NA	TRBV29-1	12	TRBJ1-2	SVEDKGLPYGYT
NA	TRBV15	13	TRBJ2-1	ATSRRGGSYNEQF
NA	TRBV20-1	10	TRBJ2-1	SAERGNNEQF
TRBD1	TRBV5-1	13	TRBJ1-6	ASSDGQGARSPLH
TRBD1	TRBV10-2	13	TRBJ2-3	ASSRRDRGPDTQY
TRBD2	TRBV12-3/TRBV12-4	14	TRBJ2-1	ASSSPGGGVYNEQF
TRBD1	TRBV28	14	TRBJ2-5	ASSWGDRRYQETQY
TRBD1	TRBV7-2	12	TRBJ1-6	ASALQGLNSPLH
NA	TRBV12-3/TRBV12-4	11	TRBJ1-4	ASSSGPSEKLF
NA	TRBV28	15	TRBJ2-1	ASSDTGPAKGFGEQF
NA	TRBV28	14	TRBJ2-1	ASSFGYQGSYNEQF
TRBD1	TRBV4-1	13	TRBJ2-7	ASSQVGTGFNEQY
NA	TRBV3-1	12	TRBJ2-5	ASSPLRRGETQY
NA	TRBV12-3/TRBV12-4	13	TRBJ2-1	ASSPPGGFYNEQF
NA	TRBV20-1	11	TRBJ2-5	SASVGVGETQY
TRBD1	TRBV11-1	16	TRBJ1-1	ASSFLGQGRWKNTEAF
NA	TRBV28	12	TRBJ2-7	ASSTGTSIYEQY
NA	TRBV5-1	14	TRBJ2-1	ASSLRTDPLGYEQF
TRBD2	TRBV2	13	TRBJ2-3	ASRRPGLDTDTQY
TRBD1	TRBV20-1	13	TRBJ2-4	SASWQGAAKNIQY
NA	TRBV12-3/TRBV12-4	13	TRBJ1-1	ASSFEGDLNSEAF
NA	TRBV20-1	10	TRBJ2-1	SASRGDNEQF
TRBD1	TRBV12-3/TRBV12-4	12	TRBJ2-7	ASSLGQAVYEQY
NA	TRBV7-2	11	TRBJ1-2	ASSLGAGYGYT
NA	TRBV6-1	14	TRBJ2-1	ASRPGERSTYNEQF
NA	TRBV6-5	10	TRBJ2-7	ASSPDDNEQY
TRBD2	TRBV7-8	17	TRBJ2-3	ASSLTQAGGSWSTDTQY
NA	TRBV7-9	12	TRBJ2-3	ASSFAFGTDTQY
NA	TRBV15	13	TRBJ1-3	ATSRDTGGRNTIY
NA	TRBV4-1	11	TRBJ2-7	ASSQEAVYEQY
TRBD2	TRBV7-6	14	TRBJ2-1	ASSSFTGLANNEQF
TRBD1	TRBV29-1	12	TRBJ2-7	SGQGDGSSYEQY
NA	TRBV4-1	13	TRBJ2-7	ASSQSQGLGYEQY
TRBD1	TRBV2	11	TRBJ2-4	ASSQGGQHIQY
NA	TRBV7-8	15	TRBJ2-2	ASSPRLGSRNTGELF
NA	TRBV6-2/TRBV6-3	15	TRBJ2-1	ASSYMWGVSSYNEQF
TRBD2	TRBV5-1	14	TRBJ2-1	ASSLGGSGSYNEQF
TRBD1	TRBV20-1	11	TRBJ1-5	SAKGQADQPQH
TRBD2	TRBV12-3/TRBV12-4	16	TRBJ2-1	ASSLYVKTSGVGNEQF
TRBD2	TRBV20-1	12	TRBJ2-4	SARDPPPGGIQY